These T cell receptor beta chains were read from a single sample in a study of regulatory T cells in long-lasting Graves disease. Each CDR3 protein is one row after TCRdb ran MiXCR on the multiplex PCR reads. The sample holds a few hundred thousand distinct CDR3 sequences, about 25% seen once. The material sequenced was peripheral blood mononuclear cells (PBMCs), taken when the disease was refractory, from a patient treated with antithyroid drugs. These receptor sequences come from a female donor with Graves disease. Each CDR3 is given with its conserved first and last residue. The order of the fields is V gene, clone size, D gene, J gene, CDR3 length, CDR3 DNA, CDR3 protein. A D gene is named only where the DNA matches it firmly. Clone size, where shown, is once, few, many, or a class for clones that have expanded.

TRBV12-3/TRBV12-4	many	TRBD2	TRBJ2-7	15	TGTGCCAGCAGTTTTTGGCGGGAGGACTCCTACGAGCAGTACTTC	CASSFWREDSYEQYF
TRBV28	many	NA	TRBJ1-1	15	TGTGCCAGCAGTGCCGACCTCGCAGGGAACACTGAAGCTTTCTTT	CASSADLAGNTEAFF
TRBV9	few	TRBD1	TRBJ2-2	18	TGTGCCAGCAGCAAATCGACTGGAGGGACAGGGGGCTCCGGGGAGCTGTTTTTT	CASSKSTGGTGGSGELFF
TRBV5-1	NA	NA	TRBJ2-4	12	TGCGCCAGCAGCGAGGCAGGGAACATTCAGTACTTC	CASSEAGNIQYF
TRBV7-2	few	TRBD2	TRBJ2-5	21	TGTGCCAGCAGCTTATCGGTATCTTGGGGACTAGCGGGATCCACGGCGGAGACCCAGTACTTC	CASSLSVSWGLAGSTAETQYF
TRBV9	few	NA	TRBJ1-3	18	TGTGCCAGCAGCGTAGGGAGGGTTACCTCGACTTCTGGAAACACCATATATTTT	CASSVGRVTSTSGNTIYF
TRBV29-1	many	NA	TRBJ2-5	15	TGCAGCGTTGAGAGGCGGGGTTGGGCACAAGAGACCCAGTACTTC	CSVERRGWAQETQYF
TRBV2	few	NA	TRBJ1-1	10	TGTGCCAGCAGTTACACTAAAGCTTTCTTT	CASSYTKAFF
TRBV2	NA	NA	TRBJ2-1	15	TGTGCCAGCAGTGCGCGACAGGCCTTGAGTGATGAGCAGTTCTTC	CASSARQALSDEQFF
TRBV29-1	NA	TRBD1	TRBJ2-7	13	TGCAGCGCGACTACAGGGGGGATCGACGAGCAGTACTTC	CSATTGGIDEQYF
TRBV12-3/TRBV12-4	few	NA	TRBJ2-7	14	TGTGCCAGCAGTTTATGGTCTCAAGACTACGAGCAGTACTTC	CASSLWSQDYEQYF
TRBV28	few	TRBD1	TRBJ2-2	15	TGTGCCAGCAGAACAGGGGTTTTGAACACCGGGGAGCTGTTTTTT	CASRTGVLNTGELFF
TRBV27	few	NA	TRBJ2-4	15	TGTGCCAGCAGGGGGGTAGGCACGGCCAAAAACATTCAGTACTTC	CASRGVGTAKNIQYF